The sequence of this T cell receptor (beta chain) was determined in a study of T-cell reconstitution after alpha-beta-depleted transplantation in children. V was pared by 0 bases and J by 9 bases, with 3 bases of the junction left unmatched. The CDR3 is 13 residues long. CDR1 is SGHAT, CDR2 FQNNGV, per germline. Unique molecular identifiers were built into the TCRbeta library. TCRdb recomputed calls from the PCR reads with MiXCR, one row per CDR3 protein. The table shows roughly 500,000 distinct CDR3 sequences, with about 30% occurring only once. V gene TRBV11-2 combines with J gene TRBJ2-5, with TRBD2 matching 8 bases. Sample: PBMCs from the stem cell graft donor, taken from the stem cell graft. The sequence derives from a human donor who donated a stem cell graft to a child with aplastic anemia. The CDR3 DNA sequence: TGTGCCAGCAGCTTAGATGGGACTAGGGCCCAGTACTTC. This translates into CASSLDGTRAQYF.